What follows are 32 T cell receptor beta chains derived from one specimen sequenced in a study of blood T cell repertoires in COVID-19 (dated by TCRdb to 2018 to 2020). Library construction relied on the immunoSEQ multiplex PCR assay. TCRdb took over this immuneACCESS table, retaining in-frame rearrangements with V and J assigned. Such tables are incomplete; in checked studies, under half of the missing clones stem from an unresolved V gene, and the remainder is unexplained. In all, the sample holds about 150,000 clones, and about 79% of those were seen once. The biggest ten clones account for about 31% of the sample. The material sequenced was peripheral blood. The receptors were sampled from a woman aged 60 to 75 with acute or convalescent COVID-19.

V and J are TRBV5-1 and TRBJ1-1, with TRBD1 matching 9 bases. Germline CDR1 reads SGHRS; CDR2 reads YFSETQ. The V and J ends lost 5 bases and 0 bases, in that order; junction bases with no gene match: 5. The CDR3 length is 15 residues. The CDR3 region is CASRRTGEMNTEAFF. The CDR3 region has the DNA TGCGCCAGCAGGCGGACAGGGGAGATGAACACTGAAGCTTTCTTT.

V usage is TRBV12-5 and J usage is TRBJ2-5, with 7 bases fitting TRBD2. CDR3 length: 16 residues. From germline, CDR1 is LGHNT and CDR2 FRNRAP. Trimming at V came to 8 bases and at J to 2 bases, leaving 14 bases not matched to a gene. CDR3 nucleotides: TGTGCTAGTTCCATCCACGGGAGCGGGGAACAAGAGACCCAGTACTTC. This sequence encodes CASSIHGSGEQETQYF. The variable domain in full, with the rest retrieved from reference TRBV12-5 and TRBJ2-5, is DARVTQTPRHKVTEMGQEVTMRCQPILGHNTVFWYRQTMMQGLELLAYFRNRAPLDDSGMPKDRFSAEMPDATLATLKIQPSEPRDSAVYFCASSIHGSGEQETQYFGPGTRLLVL.

The chain couples TRBV7-9 to TRBJ2-4; 7 nucleotides agree with TRBD1. Germline-derived CDR1 and CDR2 are SEHNR and FQNEAQ (reference sequence). V shed 3 bases, J shed 9 bases, and the junction held 2 bases outside the gene matches. This CDR3 has 12 amino acids. The DNA of the CDR3 is TGTGCCAGCAGCTTGACAGGGAGCATTCAGTACTTC. Amino acids: CASSLTGSIQYF. The entire variable domain, with the rest obtained from reference TRBV7-9 and TRBJ2-4, is as follows: DTGVSQNPRHKITKRGQNVTFRCDPISEHNRLYWYRQTLGQGPEFLTYFQNEAQLEKSRLLSDRFSAERPKGSFSTLEIQRTEQGDSAMYLCASSLTGSIQYFGAGTRLSVL.

This chain joins TRBV9 and TRBJ2-2; a weak D match, TRBD2 (6 bases). CDR1 is SGDLS, CDR2 YYNGEE, per germline. The CDR3 has 15 amino acids. The germline V and J ends were trimmed by 0 bases and 2 bases, with 8 bases remaining between them. CDR3 sequence: CASSVGGLNTGELFF. The CDR3 DNA follows: TGTGCCAGCAGCGTAGGGGGACTTAACACCGGGGAGCTGTTTTTT.

The chain employs TRBV5-1 and TRBJ1-1, with D unresolved. The CDR3 is made up of 16 amino acids. The V gene lost 0 bases and the J gene lost 4 bases, with 16 bases spanning the gap. Germline assignment: CDR1 SGHRS and CDR2 YFSETQ. The chain's CDR3 is CASSLEGGTWGTEAFF. In nucleotides, the CDR3 is TGCGCCAGCAGCTTGGAGGGAGGAACATGGGGCACTGAAGCTTTCTTT.

The CDR3 spells CASSSRRQGAGNTEAFF. Here the CDR3 DNA reads TGCGCCAGCAGCTCTAGGAGACAGGGAGCGGGGAACACTGAAGCTTTCTTT. The rearrangement joins TRBV5-1 to TRBJ1-1, with 7 nucleotides matching TRBD1. CDR3 length equals 17 residues. The germline V gene encodes CDR1 SGHRS and CDR2 YFSETQ. J was trimmed by 1 base and V by 3 bases; bases with no gene match: 12.

The chain employs TRBV3-1 (or the pseudogene TRBV3-2) and TRBJ1-5, with 8 bases matching TRBD1. CDR3 length equals 16 residues. Losses at the gene ends were 0 bases for V and 6 bases for J; bases not matched to a gene: 7. Germline V gives CDR1 LGHDT, CDR2 YNNKEL (reference sequence). CDR3 coding DNA: TGTGCCAGCAGCCAAGAAGTGGACAGGGACTCTCAGCCCCAGCATTTT. This translates into CASSQEVDRDSQPQHF.

The gene calls are TRBV18 and TRBJ2-5; 10 positions agree with TRBD1. From germline, CDR1 is KGHSH and CDR2 LQKENI. V shed 4 bases, J shed 0 bases, and the junction held 2 bases outside the gene matches. The CDR3 contains 15 residues. The CDR3 loop is CASSRDRGYQETQYF. As DNA, the CDR3 is TGTGCCAGCTCACGGGACAGGGGCTACCAAGAGACCCAGTACTTC.

J is TRBJ1-6 and V is TRBV19, with D maybe TRBD1 (5 bases). Per the germline V gene, CDR1 is LNHDA and CDR2 is SQIVND (reference sequence). The CDR3 loop spans 16 amino acids. V was cut by 5 bases and J by 7 bases, with 18 bases left in between. The CDR3 region has the DNA TGTGCCAGTAGTCCCAGGCCTAGGCGGGGGAATTCACCCCTCCACTTT. As protein: CASSPRPRRGNSPLHF.

This sequence joins TRBV6-5 and TRBJ1-4; D not certain. Germline V gene data show CDR1 as MNHEY and CDR2 as SVGAGI. V shed 2 bases and J shed 5 bases, with 6 bases lying between them. The CDR3 is 13 amino acids. Here the CDR3 DNA reads TGTGCCAGCAGTTACAACGGGAATGAAAAACTGTTTTTT. Translated, it gives CASSYNGNEKLFF.

In its sample, this clone was seen a few times. The chain recombines TRBV28 with TRBJ1-2; no clear D gene. The germline V gene has CDR1 MDHEN and CDR2 SYDVKM. The CDR3 is 16 amino acids. Trimming took off 3 bases at V and 4 bases at J, with 18 bases between the two ends. CDR3 residues: CASSFQPPRSRYGYTF. DNA of the CDR3: TGTGCCAGCAGTTTTCAACCCCCCAGGTCCCGCTATGGCTACACCTTC.

This rearrangement joins TRBV19 to TRBJ2-3; 7 bases agree with TRBD2. Per germline, CDR1 LNHDA and CDR2 SQIVND (reference sequence). CDR3 size: 19 residues. The V gene end was trimmed by 5 bases and the J gene end by 3 bases; junction bases not matched to a gene: 20. The CDR3 DNA reads as TGTGCCAGTAGTCAGAAAGGAGGTCCGGGGGGAAGGTGGACAGATACGCAGTATTTT. Translation: CASSQKGGPGGRWTDTQYF.

The CDR3 sequence is CASSQLPGQASSGANVLTF. The CDR3 nucleotides are TGTGCCAGCAGCCAACTTCCGGGACAGGCTAGCTCTGGGGCCAACGTCCTGACTTTC. The V gene is TRBV4-2, the J gene TRBJ2-6, with 8 bases lining up with TRBD1. This CDR3 spans 19 amino acids. With V trimmed by 2 bases and J by 0 bases, 9 bases remained unmatched. The germline gives CDR1 LGHNA, CDR2 YNFKEQ.

This sequence joins TRBV5-1 and TRBJ2-5, with 8 nucleotides matching TRBD1. This CDR3 is 16 amino acids long. CDR1 is SGHRS and CDR2 is YFSETQ in the germline V gene. V dropped 3 bases and J dropped 5; count of bases not matched to a gene: 12. The chain's CDR3 is CASSSSTTGGPETQYF. As DNA, the CDR3 is TGCGCCAGCAGCTCCAGTACTACAGGGGGGCCTGAGACCCAGTACTTC. Based on the CDR3 plus reference TRBV5-1 and TRBJ2-5, the full variable domain is KAGVTQTPRYLIKTRGQQVTLSCSPISGHRSVSWYQQTPGQGLQFLFEYFSETQRNKGNFPGRFSGRQFSNSRSEMNVSTLELGDSALYLCASSSSTTGGPETQYFGPGTRLLVL.

The chain links TRBV5-1 to TRBJ1-4; 7 nucleotides line up with TRBD1. CDR3 length: 15 residues. Unmatched junction bases numbered 3, after V lost 4 bases and J lost 0 bases. Germline V lookup: CDR1 SGHRS, CDR2 YFSETQ. The CDR3 reads CASSPTGATNEKLFF. The CDR3 DNA is TGCGCCAGCAGCCCTACAGGGGCAACTAATGAAAAACTGTTTTTT.

The gene calls are TRBV19 and TRBJ1-5; maybe TRBD1 (5 bases). CDR1 and CDR2 from the germline V gene are LNHDA and SQIVND (reference sequence). The CDR3 runs 17 residues. Trimming removed 3 bases at V and 2 bases at J, with 17 bases between. In DNA, the CDR3 is TGTGCCAGTAGTATTCCGGGGGGAGCGGTAGGCAATCAGCCCCAGCATTTT. The encoded protein is CASSIPGGAVGNQPQHF.

This clone was detected once. The chain links TRBV2 to TRBJ2-6, with 9 bases fitting TRBD1. CDR3 length: 18 amino acids. V lost 0 bases and J lost 0; bases outside the gene matches: 3. CDR1 is SNHLY and CDR2 is FYNNEI in the germline V gene. The CDR3 nucleotides read TGTGCCAGCAGTGAAGCGACAGGGGGGTACTCTGGGGCCAACGTCCTGACTTTC. This encodes CASSEATGGYSGANVLTF.

This chain connects TRBV30 to TRBJ2-7; 9 bases are a match to TRBD1. This CDR3 comprises 13 residues. Trimming took 1 base from V and 6 from J; bases not matched to a gene: 4. In germline, CDR1 is GTSNPN, CDR2 SVGIG (reference sequence). This CDR3 is CAWSAQGAGEQYF. The CDR3 bases are TGTGCCTGGAGTGCACAGGGGGCGGGCGAGCAGTACTTC.

The chain has TRBV18 and TRBJ2-2, with D possibly being TRBD2 (5 bases). Germline V gives CDR1 KGHSH, CDR2 LQKENI. V was pared by 0 bases and J by 4 bases, with 12 bases between. This CDR3 comprises 16 residues. CDR3 loop: CASSPPAVAGTGELFF. DNA for the CDR3: TGTGCCAGCTCACCACCGGCCGTGGCGGGCACCGGGGAGCTGTTTTTT.

This chain joins TRBV27 and TRBJ1-4; 11 positions match TRBD1. The CDR3 is 15 residues long. The V gene end was trimmed by 5 bases and the J gene end by 7 bases; junction bases not matched to a gene: 6. Germline-derived CDR1 and CDR2 are MNHEY and SMNVEV (reference sequence). In nucleotides, the CDR3 is TGTGCCAGCAGTCTCCGGACAGGGGGCGTTGAAAAACTGTTTTTT. It encodes CASSLRTGGVEKLFF.

The chain combines TRBV25-1 with TRBJ1-5; D uncertain. V lost 4 bases and J lost 2, with 9 bases in between. Germline loops: CDR1 MGHDK, CDR2 SYGVNS. CDR3 length: 14 amino acids. The DNA of the CDR3 is TGTGCCAGCAGTGCAGCGGGTGGCAATCAGCCCCAGCATTTT. It specifies CASSAAGGNQPQHF.

This chain uses TRBV3-1 (or the pseudogene TRBV3-2) with TRBJ2-1; 9 bases line up with TRBD2. The CDR3 length is 17 residues. The ends lost 4 bases at V and 0 bases at J; junction bases unmatched: 7. The germline gives CDR1 LGHDT, CDR2 YNNKEL (reference sequence). The CDR3 loop is CASSRSSGGPSYNEQFF. In DNA form, the CDR3 reads TGTGCCAGCAGCCGGAGTAGCGGGGGACCCTCCTACAATGAGCAGTTCTTC.

In its sample, this clone was seen a few times. The V call is TRBV2, the J call TRBJ1-2, with 7 bases aligning to TRBD1. Germline V gives CDR1 SNHLY, CDR2 FYNNEI. V dropped 4 bases and J dropped 9; count of bases not matched to a gene: 11. This CDR3 comprises 14 residues. This CDR3 reads CASSVRETTGRYTF. CDR3 bases: TGTGCCAGCAGTGTCCGGGAGACGACAGGGCGCTACACCTTC.

The gene calls are TRBV7-9 and TRBJ2-7, with 8 bases lining up with TRBD1. Germline CDR1 SEHNR, CDR2 FQNEAQ (reference sequence). The V gene end was trimmed by 4 bases and the J gene end by 1 base; junction bases not matched to a gene: 9. The CDR3 length is 16 residues. The CDR3 spells CASSWLGQGASYEQYF. CDR3 bases: TGTGCCAGCAGCTGGCTGGGGCAGGGGGCTTCCTACGAGCAGTACTTC.

The gene calls are TRBV5-1 and TRBJ2-3; 7 nucleotides align to TRBD2. V lost 0 bases, J lost 4 bases, and 2 bases stayed unmatched. CDR3 length: 14 amino acids. CDR1 is SGHRS and CDR2 is YFSETQ in the germline V gene. Written as DNA, the CDR3 is TGCGCCAGCAGCTTGGTGGGAGGGTCAGATACGCAGTATTTT. Protein product: CASSLVGGSDTQYF.

Concerning this clone itself: The junction departs from the called germline gene at one end, perhaps through a read error. The chain is built from TRBV10-3 and TRBJ1-2; perhaps TRBD1 as D (6 bases). The germline V gene encodes CDR1 ENHRY and CDR2 SYGVKD. This CDR3 spans 13 amino acids. The CDR3 reads CAISLGGNDGYTF. The CDR3 nucleotides read TGTGCCATCAGTTTAGGGGGTAACGATGGCTACACCTTC.

CDR3: CAIRPGDSPNTEAFF. The CDR3 DNA follows: TGTGCCATCAGGCCGGGGGACAGTCCGAACACTGAAGCTTTCTTT. The chain has TRBV10-3 and TRBJ1-1; 7 bases line up with TRBD1. Germline CDR1 and CDR2: ENHRY and SYGVKD. This CDR3 is 15 amino acids long. V shed 6 bases and J 1 base; nucleotides not matched to a gene: 8.

The chain combines TRBV4-1 with TRBJ2-1, with a tentative D call TRBD2 (5 bases). The CDR3 contains 18 residues. Germline V gene data show CDR1 as MGHRA and CDR2 as YSYEKL. Trimming cost V 1 base and J 2 bases, with 18 bases left between them. The CDR3, as DNA: TGCGCCAGCAGCCAAGTCGCCCCCGGGGAAATCACCTACAATGAGCAGTTCTTC. It translates to CASSQVAPGEITYNEQFF.

The chain employs TRBV6-5 and TRBJ1-6; D is uncertain. The germline V and J ends were trimmed by 7 bases and 8 bases, with 12 bases remaining between them. The V gene's germline CDR1 is MNHEY and CDR2 SVGAGI. This CDR3 comprises 13 residues. The CDR3: CASTTTQDSPLHF. Written as DNA, the CDR3 is TGTGCCAGCACCACCACGCAGGATTCACCCCTCCACTTT.

The V call is TRBV5-5, the J call TRBJ2-3; 10 bases line up with TRBD2. After removal of 1 base from V and 4 bases from J, the junction contained 12 bases not matched to a gene. Germline V gene lookup returns CDR1 SGHKS and CDR2 YYEKEE (reference sequence). This CDR3 spans 18 amino acids. The CDR3 loop is CASSLSLPSGGLADTQYF. The CDR3 DNA sequence: TGTGCCAGCAGCTTGAGTTTGCCTAGCGGGGGTTTAGCAGATACGCAGTATTTT. Complete variable domain (other parts from reference TRBV5-5 and TRBJ2-3): DAGVTQSPTHLIKTRGQQVTLRCSPISGHKSVSWYQQVLGQGPQFIFQYYEKEERGRGNFPDRFSARQFPNYSSELNVNALLLGDSALYLCASSLSLPSGGLADTQYFGPGTRLTVL.

The chain joins TRBV19 to TRBJ1-2, with 8 positions matching TRBD1. CDR1 is LNHDA and CDR2 is SQIVND in the germline V gene (reference sequence). The trim removed 1 base at V and 8 bases at J, leaving 3 bases unmatched. The CDR3 has 13 residues. CDR3 sequence (DNA): TGTGCCAGTAGTATAGGACAGGGGAGAGGCTACACCTTC. This codes for CASSIGQGRGYTF. Drawing the rest from reference TRBV19 and TRBJ1-2, the complete variable domain is DGGITQSPKYLFRKEGQNVTLSCEQNLNHDAMYWYRQDPGQGLRLIYYSQIVNDFQKGDIAEGYSVSREKKESFPLTVTSAQKNPTAFYLCASSIGQGRGYTFGSGTRLTVV.

This rearrangement joins TRBV5-1 to TRBJ2-1; perhaps TRBD2 as D (6 bases). The CDR3 has 16 amino acids. CDR1 is SGHRS, CDR2 YFSETQ, per germline. V lost 0 bases and J lost 4, with 14 bases in between. CDR3 coding DNA: TGCGCCAGCAGCTTGGGGCGGGGAGCCGCTTACAATGAGCAGTTCTTC. Protein: CASSLGRGAAYNEQFF. Full variable domain (outside the CDR3, taken from reference TRBV5-1 and TRBJ2-1): KAGVTQTPRYLIKTRGQQVTLSCSPISGHRSVSWYQQTPGQGLQFLFEYFSETQRNKGNFPGRFSGRQFSNSRSEMNVSTLELGDSALYLCASSLGRGAAYNEQFFGPGTRLTVL.